Following are 16 T cell receptor beta chains from one sample sequenced in a study of response to subunit inactivated influenza vaccine. A single record per CDR3 protein comes from TCRdb applying MiXCR to the RT-PCR reads. The sample holds around 570,000 distinct CDR3 sequences, about 8% seen once. The sample here was PBMCs from blood, taken approximately 25 months after vaccination. The receptors were sampled from a man in his fifties or sixties who received an inactivated influenza vaccine.

This clonotype showed up just a few times. The genes are TRBV7-2 and TRBJ1-2, with D possibly matching TRBD1 (6 bases). V was pared by 5 bases and J by 4 bases, with 14 bases between. The CDR3 runs to 14 residues. Germline loops: CDR1 SGHTA, CDR2 FQGNSA. CDR3 sequence reads: CASSPRRQVYGYTF. The CDR3 bases are TGTGCCAGCAGCCCTAGGCGACAGGTCTATGGCTACACCTTC.

This clonotype was detected only a few times. V gene TRBV7-2 combines with J gene TRBJ1-1; a possible D gene is TRBD1 (6 bases). This CDR3 has 13 residues. V dropped 5 bases and J dropped 3 bases, with 10 bases sitting between them. From germline, CDR1 is SGHTA and CDR2 FQGNSA. CDR3 protein: CASSRNRDTEAFF. Here the CDR3 DNA reads TGTGCCAGCAGCCGGAACAGGGACACTGAAGCTTTCTTT.

In its sample, this clonotype was seen a few times. The chain has TRBV28 and TRBJ2-4; a weak D match, TRBD2 (7 bases). CDR1 is MDHEN, CDR2 SYDVKM, per germline. With 6 bases removed from V and 3 bases from J, the gap between germline ends came to 21 bases. The CDR3 sequence is 17 residues long. This CDR3 reads CASSTRGEGGFKNIQYF. CDR3 sequence (DNA): TGTGCCAGCAGCACCCGGGGGGAGGGGGGTTTCAAAAACATTCAGTACTTC.

This clonotype has ten or more counts. This chain uses TRBV12-3 or TRBV12-4 with TRBJ1-6; unclear D gene. The CDR3 runs 14 residues. Trimming stripped 5 bases from V and 7 bases from J, with 12 bases between. The CDR3 DNA is TGTGCCAGCAGTCCTCGGGCCTTAAATTCACCCCTCCACTTT. It is translated as CASSPRALNSPLHF.

J is TRBJ1-4 and V is TRBV20-1; D gene uncertain. CDR3 size: 15 residues. Germline CDR1 DFQATT, CDR2 SNEGSKA (reference sequence). The germline V and J ends were trimmed by 3 bases and 4 bases, with 15 bases remaining between them. The CDR3 DNA follows: TGCAGTGCTAGCCAGTCACTAGCCCTTAATGAAAAACTGTTTTTT. It yields the protein CSASQSLALNEKLFF.

V gene TRBV6-5 combines with J gene TRBJ1-2; weak D call: TRBD1 (6 bases). This CDR3 contains 16 residues. V was shortened by 0 bases and J by 4 bases, with 15 bases between the two germline ends. Germline V gene sequence: CDR1 MNHEY, CDR2 SVGAGI. DNA for the CDR3: TGTGCCAGCAGTTACTCGGGGGGCTCTCCGACCTATGGCTACACCTTC. This gives the protein CASSYSGGSPTYGYTF.

This clonotype was found many times. For the CDR3, the DNA is TGCGCCAGCAGCCCGGACAGGGGGAACTACGAGCAGTACTTC. Translating it yields CASSPDRGNYEQYF. This chain links TRBV5-1 with TRBJ2-7, with TRBD1 matching 10 bases. The CDR3 has 14 amino acids. The V gene's germline CDR1 is SGHRS and CDR2 YFSETQ. The V segment lost 4 bases and the J segment 3 bases; nucleotides outside the gene matches: 4.

This clonotype was observed a few times. The chain combines TRBV7-3 with TRBJ2-3, with unresolved D. The CDR3 has 13 amino acids. Germline V lookup: CDR1 SGHTA, CDR2 FQGTGA. V shed 3 bases and J shed 10 bases, with 14 bases lying between them. CDR3 nucleotides: TGTGCCAGCAGCTTTTCCTCGGAAAGCCCGCAGTATTTT. Residues: CASSFSSESPQYF.

The V gene is TRBV25-1, the J gene TRBJ1-1; D is undetermined. CDR1 and CDR2 (germline): MGHDK, SYGVNS. Trimming shortened V by 2 bases and J by 10 bases, and 17 bases separated the two germline ends. The CDR3 sequence is 14 residues long. CDR3 loop: CASSEPPTIGRAFF. CDR3 bases: TGTGCCAGCAGTGAACCCCCGACAATAGGGAGAGCTTTCTTT.

This clonotype appeared many times. This chain joins TRBV3-1 and TRBJ2-5, with unresolved D. CDR1 LGHDT and CDR2 YNNKEL come from the germline V gene (reference sequence). V shed 3 bases and J shed 6 bases, with 14 bases lying between them. The CDR3 is made up of 14 amino acids. The CDR3 region is CASSHFPDGQTQYF. CDR3 sequence (DNA): TGTGCCAGCAGCCACTTCCCGGACGGGCAGACCCAGTACTTC.

About this clonotype: The junction differs from germline at one of its ends, possibly a read error. This rearrangement joins TRBV20-1 to TRBJ1-4, with D hard to call. The CDR3 length is 15 residues. The V gene's germline CDR1 is DFQATT and CDR2 SNEGSKA (reference sequence). The CDR3 loop is CNARVVKAGSEKLFF. Written as DNA, the CDR3 is TGCAATGCTAGAGTTGTGAAGGCTGGGAGTGAAAAACTGTTTTTT.

This clonotype appeared many times. The chain links TRBV29-1 to TRBJ2-1, with TRBD1 identical over 8 bases. The germline V gene encodes CDR1 SQVTM and CDR2 ANQGSEA. V shed 7 bases and J 7 bases; nucleotides not matched to a gene: 12. CDR3 length equals 14 residues. The CDR3 loop reads CSAGAGTGRNEQFF. DNA for the CDR3: TGCAGCGCCGGGGCCGGGACAGGACGAAATGAGCAGTTCTTC.

This clonotype was picked up a small number of times. This chain connects TRBV6-1 to TRBJ2-7; D is tentatively TRBD1 or TRBD2 (5 bases each). Trimming removed 6 bases from V and 0 bases from J, with 18 bases in between. Germline CDR1 and CDR2: MNHNS and SASEGT. The CDR3 consists of 16 residues. The CDR3 loop is CASSPQGQRDSYEQYF. Here the CDR3 DNA reads TGTGCCAGCAGCCCACAAGGACAACGGGACTCCTACGAGCAGTACTTC.

This clonotype has only a few counts. The genes are TRBV27 and TRBJ2-1, with 7 nucleotides matching TRBD2. V lost 8 bases and J lost 5; bases outside the gene matches: 12. CDR3 size: 15 residues. Germline V CDR1 and CDR2: MNHEY, SMNVEV (reference sequence). Written as DNA, the CDR3 is TGTGCCAGCGGACTAGTCGCGCAGGGAAACAATGAGCAGTTCTTC. Translation gives CASGLVAQGNNEQFF.

This clonotype has more than one count but fewer than ten. The chain combines TRBV28 with TRBJ1-4; maybe TRBD1 (5 bases). V was pared by 1 base and J by 3 bases, with 9 bases between. CDR3 size: 15 residues. Germline CDR1 MDHEN, CDR2 SYDVKM. CDR3 in amino acids: CASSLSGKANEKLFF. DNA of the CDR3: TGTGCCAGCAGTTTATCAGGGAAGGCTAATGAAAAACTGTTTTTT. The full variable domain, its missing parts supplied by reference TRBV28 and TRBJ1-4, is DVKVTQSSRYLVKRTGEKVFLECVQDMDHENMFWYRQDPGLGLRLIYFSYDVKMKEKGDIPEGYSVSREKKERFSLILESASTNQTSMYLCASSLSGKANEKLFFGSGTQLSVL.

This clonotype was seen only a few times. The chain carries TRBV10-3 and TRBJ2-6; 12 bases fit TRBD2. The germline CDR1 and CDR2 sequences are ENHRY and SYGVKD. V lost 2 bases, J lost 6 bases, and 8 bases stayed unmatched. This CDR3 has 18 amino acids. For the CDR3, the DNA is TGTGCCATCAGTGAGACTCCTAGCGGGAGGGGAACGGCCAACGTCCTGACTTTC. Protein product: CAISETPSGRGTANVLTF.